This T cell receptor (beta chain) was obtained from a study of blood T cell repertoires in COVID-19. Trimming pared 2 bases from V and 11 bases from J, leaving 16 bases between. Germline values: CDR1 MNHNS, CDR2 SASEGT. This CDR3 spans 15 amino acids. Per the original data handling: Amplification of reference gene primers provided the estimated nucleated cell counts. The method was immunoSEQ multiplex PCR; TCRdb's version includes in-frame clones alone and lacks a portion of them. D and trimming come from the DNA, and the V and J calls and clone size come from that table. This sample has about 250,000 clones; roughly 90% occur once, and the top ten carry about 4%.

The sequencing sample was made of PBMCs or T cells enriched from blood (not recorded which). This rearrangement joins TRBV6-1 to TRBJ1-6; D ambiguous. This TCR derives from a woman between 25 and 40 years old with acute COVID-19. DNA for the CDR3: TGTGCCAGCAGTGAAAGCCCGAATCGGGGAACACCCCTCCACTTT. It codes for CASSESPNRGTPLHF.